The 4 T cell receptor beta chains in this list originate from one sample, sequenced in a study of shared clonotypes between healthy human individuals. Data came from immunoSEQ multiplex PCR; TCRdb stores just in-frame clones and leaves some out. The sample yields about 2.3 million clones, just under 95% seen once. Sequenced: naive CD4+ T cells from PBMCs. Subset noted: CD45RA+ positively selected. The receptors were sampled from a man aged 18 to 29 in good health. Some clones in this sample may be carry-over from other donors' samples.

Concerning this clone itself: Other DNA sequences in this specimen translate into the identical CDR3. This chain connects TRBV7-2 to TRBJ2-7; D gene uncertain. V gave up 1 base and J gave up 0 bases, with 7 bases separating them. The CDR3 extends over 14 amino acids. Germline V CDR1 and CDR2: SGHTA, FQGNSA. The CDR3 spells CASSLGRLSYEQYF. DNA of the CDR3: TGTGCCAGCAGCTTAGGGCGGCTCTCCTACGAGCAGTACTTC.

This clone was counted a single time. The V call is TRBV7-9, the J call TRBJ2-1; 8 bases match TRBD1. The germline gives CDR1 SEHNR, CDR2 FQNEAQ (reference sequence). This CDR3 has 15 amino acids. V gave up 6 bases and J gave up 3 bases; unmatched junction bases: 7. CDR3 in DNA: TGTGCCAGCAGTTACTTGGGACAGGTCTACAATGAGCAGTTCTTC. Residues: CASSYLGQVYNEQFF.

About this clone itself: This CDR3 is also generated by other DNA sequences in the sample. The rearrangement joins TRBV6-1 to TRBJ2-7, with D possibly called TRBD1 or TRBD2 (5 bases each). CDR1 and CDR2 (germline): MNHNS, SASEGT. Trimming left V 2 bases short and J 2 bases short, with 7 bases between. CDR3 size: 13 residues. The CDR3: CASSESGPYEQYF. The CDR3 nucleotides are TGTGCCAGCAGTGAATCGGGACCCTACGAGCAGTACTTC.

V is TRBV7-3 and J is TRBJ2-5; perhaps TRBD2 as D (6 bases). V dropped 5 bases and J dropped 1 base, with 17 bases sitting between them. This CDR3 is built from 16 residues. Germline CDR1 reads SGHTA; CDR2 reads FQGTGA. This CDR3 is CASSLGIAEGQETQYF. In DNA form, the CDR3 reads TGTGCCAGCAGCCTGGGGATAGCGGAGGGCCAAGAGACCCAGTACTTC.